This T cell receptor (beta chain) was sequenced for a study of a mutant IDH1 vaccine in newly diagnosed glioma. Sample time point: week 35, safety follow-up. Topical imiquimod accompanied each vaccine dose, which consisted of 300 ug of mutant IDH1 20-mer peptide. This clone was observed a single time. Its antigen is not known. This table comes from immunoSEQ multiplex PCR, and its TCRdb copy is limited to in-frame clones, with some not included. In the table there are roughly 49,000 clones, around 94% of which are singletons. The specimen was PBMCs, collected from a glioma patient whose treatment included an IDH1 peptide vaccine. This TCR was sampled from a man in his fifties with glioma.

The CDR3 here is CASSVEGPQRKAGEQFF. Here the CDR3 DNA reads TGTGCCAGCAGCGTAGAGGGACCACAGCGAAAGGCAGGTGAGCAGTTCTTC. V gene TRBV9 combines with J gene TRBJ2-1; D is tentatively TRBD1 or TRBD2 (5 bases each). Germline V gene sequence: CDR1 SGDLS, CDR2 YYNGEE. Trimming took 0 bases from V and 9 from J, leaving 22 bases between them. The CDR3 is made up of 17 amino acids.